What follows are 20 T cell receptor beta chains derived from one specimen sequenced in a study of T-cell reconstitution after alpha-beta-depleted transplantation in children. Using unique molecular identifiers, the investigators prepared the TCRbeta library. TCRdb re-called the PCR reads with MiXCR, one entry per CDR3 protein. The sample contains hundreds of thousands of distinct CDR3 sequences, about an eighth of which appear only once. The material sequenced was PBMCs, taken before TCRalphabeta/CD19-depleted stem cell transplant. All receptors derive from a girl aged 2 to 9 with congenital amegakaryocytic thrombocytopenia, due to receive a stem cell transplant.

The chain recombines TRBV2 with TRBJ2-7; 9 bases are a match to TRBD2. The CDR3 is 17 residues long. Germline CDR1 and CDR2: SNHLY and FYNNEI. Trimming removed 6 bases from V and 5 bases from J; junction bases left unmatched: 17. The CDR3 is CASRRGLSGSVGNEQYF. The CDR3 nucleotides are TGTGCCAGCAGGCGGGGCCTTAGCGGGAGTGTTGGGAACGAGCAGTACTTC.

The V and J genes are TRBV3-1 and TRBJ2-1; D possibly corresponds to TRBD2 (6 bases). CDR1 is LGHDT, CDR2 YNNKEL, per germline (reference sequence). The length of the CDR3 is 15 residues. V was clipped by 0 bases and J by 4 bases, with 10 bases between them. Here the CDR3 reads CASSQEAGRYNEQFF. CDR3 bases: TGTGCCAGCAGCCAAGAGGCAGGGAGGTACAATGAGCAGTTCTTC.

Many counts were recorded for this clonotype. V gene TRBV18 combines with J gene TRBJ2-4; D might be TRBD1 (5 bases). The V end lost 6 bases, the J end lost 5 bases, and 11 bases lay between the germline ends. CDR1 and CDR2 from the germline V gene are KGHSH and LQKENI. CDR3 length equals 13 residues. The CDR3 coding sequence is TGTGCCAGCTCGGGGCCGACGGAAAACATTCAGTACTTC. Protein: CASSGPTENIQYF.

This chain links TRBV5-1 with TRBJ2-3; TRBD1 is a possible D gene (5 bases). Trimming removed 1 base at V and 1 base at J, with 13 bases between. The CDR3 length is 16 residues. Germline V gene sequence: CDR1 SGHRS, CDR2 YFSETQ. The CDR3 reads CASSLIAGSGTDTQYF. CDR3 in DNA: TGCGCCAGCAGCTTGATCGCAGGGTCGGGCACAGATACGCAGTATTTT.

In this sample, this clonotype turned up many times. The junction shows a germline mismatch at one end, possibly a read error. The genes are TRBV2 and TRBJ2-1, with D perhaps TRBD1 (6 bases). This CDR3 region has 12 residues. The germline V gene has CDR1 SNHLY and CDR2 FYNNEI. CDR3 sequence (DNA): TGCGGCAGGGGAAGCTCCTACAATGAGCAGTTCTTC. Protein: CGRGSSYNEQFF. Based on the CDR3 plus reference TRBV2 and TRBJ2-1, the full variable domain is EPEVTQTPSHQVTQMGQEVILRCVPISNHLYFYWYRQILGQKVEFLVSFYNNEISEKSEIFDDQFSVERPDGSNFTLKIRSTKLEDSAMYFCGRGSSYNEQFFGPGTRLTVL.

To note about this clonotype: A much larger clone differs by one base, so this may be a read error. The chain has TRBV6-5 and TRBJ1-1, with D tentatively TRBD1 (5 bases). The CDR3 has 14 amino acids. Germline CDR1 and CDR2: MNHEY and SVGAGI. The CDR3 here is CASSYSPGETEALF. The DNA for the CDR3 is TGTGCCAGCAGTTACTCGCCGGGGGAGACTGAAGCTCTCTTT.

This clonotype was counted only a few times. CDR3 sequence: CSATGTSNTGELFF. The CDR3 bases are TGCAGTGCTACCGGGACTTCGAACACCGGGGAGCTGTTTTTT. This rearrangement joins TRBV20-1 to TRBJ2-2; D may be TRBD2 (6 bases). The CDR3 covers 14 residues. V was trimmed by 4 bases and J by 0 bases, leaving 9 bases between them. The germline V gene encodes CDR1 DFQATT and CDR2 SNEGSKA (reference sequence).

This clonotype came up many times. The rearrangement links TRBV20-1 to TRBJ2-3; D is unresolved. V lost 0 bases, J lost 2 bases, and 12 bases lay in between. The CDR3 spans 15 residues. Germline values: CDR1 DFQATT, CDR2 SNEGSKA (reference sequence). CDR3 protein: CSARDLRPPTDTQYF. CDR3 coding DNA: TGCAGTGCTAGAGATCTCAGACCCCCCACAGATACGCAGTATTTT.

J is TRBJ2-3 and V is TRBV27, with TRBD2 as a possible D gene (6 bases). V gave up 4 bases and J gave up 2 bases, with 13 bases separating them. Per germline, CDR1 MNHEY and CDR2 SMNVEV (reference sequence). The CDR3 runs to 15 residues. The CDR3 DNA is TGTGCCAGCAGTTCCCCGGCGGGGCTCACAGATACGCAGTATTTT. This sequence encodes CASSSPAGLTDTQYF.

The genes are TRBV18 and TRBJ2-1; D unclear. The germline V gene encodes CDR1 KGHSH and CDR2 LQKENI. The CDR3 contains 14 residues. V lost 4 bases and J lost 8, with 15 bases in between. The CDR3 loop reads CASSLTLGLDEQFF. The DNA for the CDR3 is TGTGCCAGCTCACTAACCTTGGGATTGGATGAGCAGTTCTTC.

This clonotype has only a few counts. The rearrangement joins TRBV5-1 to TRBJ2-7; 8 positions match TRBD2. Germline CDR1 reads SGHRS; CDR2 reads YFSETQ. This CDR3 is 15 amino acids long. Trimming at V came to 2 bases and at J to 4 bases, leaving 8 bases not matched to a gene. CDR3 nucleotide sequence: TGCGCCAGCAGCTTCTCGACTAGCGTACAGTACGAGCAGTACTTC. Encoded protein: CASSFSTSVQYEQYF. The variable domain in full, completed from reference TRBV5-1 and TRBJ2-7, reads KAGVTQTPRYLIKTRGQQVTLSCSPISGHRSVSWYQQTPGQGLQFLFEYFSETQRNKGNFPGRFSGRQFSNSRSEMNVSTLELGDSALYLCASSFSTSVQYEQYFGPGTRLTVT.

The gene calls are TRBV20-1 and TRBJ2-4; the match to TRBD2 covers 7 bases. This CDR3 has 15 residues. Germline V gives CDR1 DFQATT, CDR2 SNEGSKA (reference sequence). V was clipped by 5 bases and J by 0 bases; unmatched bases: 7. The DNA of the CDR3 is TGCAGTGCTTCAAGCGGGATACTAGCCAAAAACATTCAGTACTTC. This gives the protein CSASSGILAKNIQYF.

CDR3 in amino acids: CASRVTSGVDNEQFF. CDR3 coding DNA: TGTGCCAGCAGGGTCACTAGCGGGGTCGACAATGAGCAGTTCTTC. This chain links TRBV28 with TRBJ2-1; 10 bases map to TRBD2. CDR3 size: 15 residues. J gave up 5 bases and V 6 bases, and 7 bases lay outside the gene matches. Germline V gives CDR1 MDHEN, CDR2 SYDVKM.

This clonotype was recorded many times. J is TRBJ1-1 and V is TRBV9; TRBD1 agrees at 8 bases. This CDR3 contains 15 residues. From germline, CDR1 is SGDLS and CDR2 YYNGEE. The J segment lost 6 bases and the V segment lost 4 bases, leaving 11 bases of the junction unmatched. CDR3 in DNA: TGTGCCAGCAGCCCGTTCGACAGGGGCAGGGCTGAAGCTTTCTTT. It codes for CASSPFDRGRAEAFF.

This clonotype was counted many times. The genes are TRBV7-8 and TRBJ2-5; D possibly uses TRBD1 or TRBD2 (5 bases each). This CDR3 region has 17 residues. V lost 1 base and J lost 5, with 20 bases in between. Germline V gene lookup returns CDR1 SGHVS and CDR2 FQNEAQ. CDR3 residues: CASSLGTVVRVRETQYF. Written as DNA, the CDR3 is TGTGCCAGCAGCTTAGGGACTGTAGTCAGGGTGCGGGAGACCCAGTACTTC.

This clonotype was seen many times. The genes are TRBV5-1 and TRBJ1-3; TRBD1 agrees at 7 bases. Germline V gene data show CDR1 as SGHRS and CDR2 as YFSETQ. J gave up 2 bases and V 5 bases, and 7 bases lay outside the gene matches. This CDR3 has 15 amino acids. The CDR3 region is CASSLSGTAGNTIYF. CDR3 DNA sequence: TGCGCCAGCAGTCTATCCGGGACAGCTGGAAACACCATATATTTT.

This chain joins TRBV27 and TRBJ2-1, with 7 bases matching TRBD2. In germline, CDR1 is MNHEY, CDR2 SMNVEV (reference sequence). Trimming cost V 1 base and J 4 bases; bases outside gene matches: 10. The CDR3 is made up of 17 amino acids. The CDR3 sequence is CASSLLRLALKYNEQFF. DNA for the CDR3: TGTGCCAGCAGTTTATTAAGACTAGCCCTAAAGTACAATGAGCAGTTCTTC.

This clonotype was counted ten times or more. The chain carries TRBV7-9 and TRBJ2-2, with unresolved D. The CDR3 runs 9 residues. Trimming cost V 9 bases and J 6 bases, with 2 bases left between them. Germline assignment: CDR1 SEHNR and CDR2 FQNEAQ (reference sequence). In DNA form, the CDR3 reads TGTGCCAGTGCCGGGGAGCTGTTTTTT. This translates into CASAGELFF.

The rearrangement joins TRBV20-1 to TRBJ2-2; weak D call: TRBD2 (5 bases). V lost 1 base and J lost 6, with 12 bases in between. Germline V gene lookup returns CDR1 DFQATT and CDR2 SNEGSKA (reference sequence). The CDR3 contains 14 residues. The CDR3 coding sequence is TGCAGTGCTAGAGTTCCCTCCGGGGCCGGGGAGCTGTTTTTT. This codes for CSARVPSGAGELFF.

This clonotype has a handful of counts. J is TRBJ2-3 and V is TRBV20-1; D assignment may be TRBD1 or TRBD2 (5 bases each). The CDR3 covers 17 residues. V lost 2 bases, J lost 0 bases, and 18 bases lay in between. Germline values: CDR1 DFQATT, CDR2 SNEGSKA (reference sequence). CDR3 sequence: CSARSISGGASTDTQYF. For the CDR3, the DNA is TGCAGTGCTAGATCGATCTCTGGGGGTGCTAGCACAGATACGCAGTATTTT.